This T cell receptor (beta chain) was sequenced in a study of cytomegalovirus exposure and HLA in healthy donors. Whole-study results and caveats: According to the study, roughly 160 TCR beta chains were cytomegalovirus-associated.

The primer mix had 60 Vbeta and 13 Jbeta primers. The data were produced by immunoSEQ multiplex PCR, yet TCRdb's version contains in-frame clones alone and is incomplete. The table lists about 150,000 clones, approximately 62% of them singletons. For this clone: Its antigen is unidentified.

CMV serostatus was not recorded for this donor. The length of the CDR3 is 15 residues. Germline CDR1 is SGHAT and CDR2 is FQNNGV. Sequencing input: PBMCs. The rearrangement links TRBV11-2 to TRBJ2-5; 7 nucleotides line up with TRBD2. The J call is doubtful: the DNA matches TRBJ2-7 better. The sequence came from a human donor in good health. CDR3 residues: CASSLSTSAFYEQYF. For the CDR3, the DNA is TGTGCCAGCAGCTTATCTACTAGCGCATTCTACGAGCAGTACTTC.